The present entry profiles one T cell receptor beta chain with its context. The antigen is not known. This record comes from a study of TIL therapy for anti-PD-1-resistant metastatic lung cancer. Notes on the study in general: The cohort had more treatment-naive, never-smoker and oncogene-addicted patients than typical.

The germline V gene encodes CDR1 SGHNT and CDR2 YENEEA. The CDR3 sequence is 16 residues long. V lost 4 bases, J lost 3 bases, and 16 bases lay in between. Time point meaning: pre-treatment sample, taken before nivolumab and TIL therapy. Sequencing used immunoSEQ v3. Sequencing depth was 1.5 million to 2 million read pairs for survey level, roughly 4.5-6 million for deep. Profiled with immunoSEQ multiplex PCR; TCRdb holds only in-frame clones, not every one. Here the sample spans 60,000 or so clones, 69% being singletons. This TCR was recovered from a person aged 25-85 years with non-small cell lung cancer. Sequenced here: blood, sampled at baseline. The chain employs TRBV11-3 and TRBJ2-1; possible D gene TRBD2, 5 bases. CDR3 amino acids: CASSSQPGSDYNEQFF. CDR3 bases: TGTGCCAGCAGCTCCCAACCTGGTAGCGACTACAATGAGCAGTTCTTC.